The T cell receptor (beta chain) described here comes from a study of cytomegalovirus exposure and HLA in healthy donors. Study-wide results and limits: In a later analysis, CMV-associated beta chains were mostly HLA-associated, it appeared.

13 Jbeta primers and 60 Vbeta primers were used for the PCR. Sequencing was performed with immunoSEQ multiplex PCR; in TCRdb, only in-frame clones are kept and a portion is missing. The sample yields hundreds of thousands of clones, roughly four fifths seen once. Germline-derived CDR1 and CDR2 are MGHRA and YSYEKL. V was trimmed by 0 bases and J by 2 bases, leaving 11 bases between them. CDR3 size: 15 residues. This clone was detected only once. The antigen remains unidentified. Input material: PBMCs. The TCR comes from a girl aged 2 to 9 in good health and CMV-seronegative. The genes are TRBV4-1 and TRBJ2-7; D is undetermined. The chain's CDR3 is CASSQDRTVTYEQYF. The CDR3 nucleotides are TGCGCCAGCAGCCAAGATCGAACAGTCACCTACGAGCAGTACTTC.